The present T cell receptor beta chain was sequenced within a study of neoadjuvant anti-PD-1 for oral cavity cancer. Background on the study: Before surgery, most patients got three to four biweekly 3 mg/kg nivolumab doses. Patients without progression received a fourth nivolumab dose around day 43, then surgical resection on days 50-56.

The table came from immunoSEQ multiplex PCR; TCRdb's copy has only in-frame clones and leaves some out. The table has around 81,000 clones, 70% to 85% seen once. From germline, CDR1 is GTSNPN and CDR2 SVGIG (reference sequence). V gave up 7 bases and J gave up 5 bases, with 14 bases separating them. This CDR3 is built from 12 residues. These newly diagnosed stage II-IVA oral cavity squamous cell carcinoma patients had no prior systemic or radiation treatment. Whole-study findings and limits: Each response group had just a few patients in TCR analyses.

With respect to this clone: The antigen is undetermined.

The chain uses TRBV30 and TRBJ1-1, with a tentative D call TRBD1 (6 bases). This TCR was recovered from a person aged 35-79 years with oral cavity squamous cell carcinoma. The sequences come from PBMCs, collected before nivolumab (anti-PD-1) treatment. The CDR3 coding sequence is TGTGCCTTCGGGGGGCTAGTGACTGAAGCTTTCTTT. Protein product: CAFGGLVTEAFF.